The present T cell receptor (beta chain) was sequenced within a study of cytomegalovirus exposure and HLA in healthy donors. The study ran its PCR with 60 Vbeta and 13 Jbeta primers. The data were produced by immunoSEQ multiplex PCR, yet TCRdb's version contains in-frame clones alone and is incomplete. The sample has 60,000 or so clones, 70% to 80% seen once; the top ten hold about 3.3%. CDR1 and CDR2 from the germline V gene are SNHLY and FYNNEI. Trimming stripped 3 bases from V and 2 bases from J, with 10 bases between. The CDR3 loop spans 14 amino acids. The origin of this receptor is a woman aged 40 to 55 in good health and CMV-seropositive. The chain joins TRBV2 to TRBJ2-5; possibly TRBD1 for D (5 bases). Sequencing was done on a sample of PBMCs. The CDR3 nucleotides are TGTGCCAGCAGTGACATCGACAGACAAGAGACCCAGTACTTC. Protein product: CASSDIDRQETQYF.